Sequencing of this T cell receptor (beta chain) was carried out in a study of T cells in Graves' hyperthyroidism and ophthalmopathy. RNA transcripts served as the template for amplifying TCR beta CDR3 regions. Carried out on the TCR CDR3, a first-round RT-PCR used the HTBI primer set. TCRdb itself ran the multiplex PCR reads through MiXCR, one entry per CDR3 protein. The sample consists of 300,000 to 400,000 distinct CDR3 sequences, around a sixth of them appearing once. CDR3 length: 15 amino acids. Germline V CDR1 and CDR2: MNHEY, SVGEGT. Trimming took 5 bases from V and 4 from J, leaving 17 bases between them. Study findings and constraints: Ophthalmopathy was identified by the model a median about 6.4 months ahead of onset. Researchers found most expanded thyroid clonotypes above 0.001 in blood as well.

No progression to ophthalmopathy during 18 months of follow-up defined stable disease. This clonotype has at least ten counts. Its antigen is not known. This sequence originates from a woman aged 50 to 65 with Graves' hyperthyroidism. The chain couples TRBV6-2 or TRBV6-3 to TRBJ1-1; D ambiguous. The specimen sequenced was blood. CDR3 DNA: TGTGCCAGCAGTGACCGACGAGGTGGGTCCACTGAAGCTTTCTTT. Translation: CASSDRRGGSTEAFF.